This is a list of T cell receptor beta chains from one sample in a study of T cell changes during pregnancy in multiple sclerosis. The repertoire was sequenced with immunoSEQ multiplex PCR; TCRdb's copy has only in-frame clones and lacks some. In the table there are approximately 74,000 clones, 85% to 95% of which are singletons. This specimen was peripheral blood, taken before pregnancy. The receptor source for this set is a female donor with multiple sclerosis, enrolled in a pregnancy study. Each CDR3 is given with its conserved first and last residue. Fields, in order: clone size, D gene, J gene, V gene, CDR3 DNA, CDR3 protein. The D gene is left open where the match is weak. Rows may omit the clone size; those that give it use once, few, many or a size class.

clone size: .; D gene: .; J gene: TRBJ2-7; V gene: TRBV11-2; CDR3 DNA: TGTGCCAGCAGCTTAAAGTTTAGCGGAGTGAACTACGAGCAGTACTTC; CDR3 protein: CASSLKFSGVNYEQYF
clone size: .; D gene: .; J gene: TRBJ2-2; V gene: TRBV5-5; CDR3 DNA: TGTGCCAGCAGCTTGGCACAGTCTATCGGGGAGCTGTTTTTT; CDR3 protein: CASSLAQSIGELFF
clone size: .; D gene: TRBD1; J gene: TRBJ1-4; V gene: TRBV5-1; CDR3 DNA: TGCGCCAGCAGCCTCGACAGGGGGAAAGAAAAACTGTTTTTT; CDR3 protein: CASSLDRGKEKLFF
clone size: .; D gene: TRBD2; J gene: TRBJ2-4; V gene: TRBV28; CDR3 DNA: TGTGCCAGCAGTTCCCTCATTGCGGGAGGCACACTAGCCAAAAACATTCAGTACTTC; CDR3 protein: CASSSLIAGGTLAKNIQYF
clone size: .; D gene: TRBD2; J gene: TRBJ2-2; V gene: TRBV5-8; CDR3 DNA: TGTGCCAGCAGCTGGGGACTAGCGGAGAGGTGGGAGCTGTTTTTT; CDR3 protein: CASSWGLAERWELFF
clone size: .; D gene: .; J gene: TRBJ2-3; V gene: TRBV5-4; CDR3 DNA: TGTGCCAGCAGCACCAATACTAGAGGTTCCACAGATACGCAGTATTTT; CDR3 protein: CASSTNTRGSTDTQYF
clone size: .; D gene: .; J gene: TRBJ2-5; V gene: TRBV18; CDR3 DNA: TGTGCCAGCTCACCGGTACTTCAAGAGACCCAGTACTTC; CDR3 protein: CASSPVLQETQYF
clone size: .; D gene: TRBD1; J gene: TRBJ2-7; V gene: TRBV4-3; CDR3 DNA: TGCGCCAGCAGCCAAGAACAGGGGAACTACGAGCAGTACTTC; CDR3 protein: CASSQEQGNYEQYF
clone size: .; D gene: .; J gene: TRBJ1-2; V gene: TRBV7-8; CDR3 DNA: TGTGCCAGCAGCTTAGGGCAGCGTAACTATGGCTACACCTTC; CDR3 protein: CASSLGQRNYGYTF
clone size: .; D gene: TRBD2; J gene: TRBJ2-1; V gene: TRBV9; CDR3 DNA: TGTGCCAGCAGCCAGGAGCGGGAGAATGAGCAGTTCTTC; CDR3 protein: CASSQERENEQFF
clone size: .; D gene: .; J gene: TRBJ2-2; V gene: TRBV2; CDR3 DNA: TGTGCCAGCAGTGAAGCGGGCATTACCGGGGAGCTGTTTTTT; CDR3 protein: CASSEAGITGELFF
clone size: .; D gene: .; J gene: TRBJ2-1; V gene: TRBV14; CDR3 DNA: TGTGCCAGCAGCCAAGTGGGAGAGCCCAATGAGCAGTTCTTC; CDR3 protein: CASSQVGEPNEQFF
clone size: .; D gene: .; J gene: TRBJ2-5; V gene: TRBV27; CDR3 DNA: TGTGCCAGCAGTCCACTGTACCAAGAGACCCAGTACTTC; CDR3 protein: CASSPLYQETQYF
clone size: .; D gene: TRBD1; J gene: TRBJ1-6; V gene: TRBV30; CDR3 DNA: TGTGCCTGGAGCTCCCCCCAGGGGACAGCTTCACCCCTCCACTTT; CDR3 protein: CAWSSPQGTASPLHF
clone size: .; D gene: .; J gene: TRBJ2-7; V gene: TRBV11-3; CDR3 DNA: TGTGCCAGCAGCTTAGATCGGAGGGACGAGCAGTACTTC; CDR3 protein: CASSLDRRDEQYF
clone size: .; D gene: .; J gene: TRBJ2-1; V gene: TRBV4-3; CDR3 DNA: TGCGCCAGCAGCCAAGAAGCACAGGGCGTAACCTCCTACAATGAGCAGTTCTTC; CDR3 protein: CASSQEAQGVTSYNEQFF
clone size: once; D gene: .; J gene: TRBJ2-2; V gene: TRBV4-3; CDR3 DNA: TGCGCCAGCAGCCAAGATATCCCTGCCGGGGAGCTGTTTTTT; CDR3 protein: CASSQDIPAGELFF
clone size: .; D gene: TRBD2; J gene: TRBJ2-1; V gene: TRBV7-9; CDR3 DNA: TGTGCCAGCATCCGGGGGGGCCAGGGGCTAGTGAATGAGCAGTTCTTC; CDR3 protein: CASIRGGQGLVNEQFF
clone size: .; D gene: .; J gene: TRBJ2-7; V gene: TRBV4-1; CDR3 DNA: TGCGCCAGCAGCGGCCGGGGAGACCTTTCCGAGCAGTACTTC; CDR3 protein: CASSGRGDLSEQYF
clone size: .; D gene: TRBD1; J gene: TRBJ1-2; V gene: TRBV7-2; CDR3 DNA: TGTGCCAGCAGCTTAGCGAACAGGGGGCATGGCTACACCTTC; CDR3 protein: CASSLANRGHGYTF
clone size: once; D gene: TRBD2; J gene: TRBJ2-1; V gene: TRBV5-1; CDR3 DNA: TGCGCCAGCAGCCGGACTAGCGGGAGGCTTTCCTACAATGAGCAGTTCTTC; CDR3 protein: CASSRTSGRLSYNEQFF
clone size: .; D gene: .; J gene: TRBJ2-1; V gene: TRBV27; CDR3 DNA: TGTGCCAGCACTCCCCTAGGGGGAAATGAGCAGTTCTTC; CDR3 protein: CASTPLGGNEQFF
clone size: .; D gene: .; J gene: TRBJ1-2; V gene: TRBV9; CDR3 DNA: TGTGCCAGCAAGGGGTGGCGGGGGGCGCGTTATGGCTACACCTTC; CDR3 protein: CASKGWRGARYGYTF
clone size: .; D gene: TRBD1; J gene: TRBJ1-5; V gene: TRBV11-2; CDR3 DNA: TGTGCCAGCAGCCACGGACAGGGGGCTTTTGGCAATCAGCCCCAGCATTTT; CDR3 protein: CASSHGQGAFGNQPQHF
clone size: .; D gene: TRBD1; J gene: TRBJ1-2; V gene: TRBV19; CDR3 DNA: TGTGCCAGTAGCGGACAGGGGGATCCTAACTATGGCTACACCTTC; CDR3 protein: CASSGQGDPNYGYTF
clone size: once; D gene: .; J gene: TRBJ2-7; V gene: TRBV30; CDR3 DNA: TGTGCCTGGAACCAGGGTGATTACGAGCAGTACTTC; CDR3 protein: CAWNQGDYEQYF